This is a list of T cell receptor beta chains from one sample in a study of early T cells in non-severe SARS-CoV-2 infection. Using its own MiXCR run on the 5' RACE reads, TCRdb lists one record per CDR3 protein. The sample carries about 60,000 distinct CDR3 sequences, approximately 12% recorded once. The sample comprised whole blood. The receptors were gathered from an adult who was a healthcare worker with PCR-confirmed SARS-CoV-2 infection or an uninfected control (not recorded which). CDR3s include the opening cysteine and the closing phenylalanine or tryptophan.

>TRBV6-2/TRBV6-3|TRBJ2-3
CVSSTSTDTQYF
>TRBV6-1|TRBJ2-6
CASSEAMGSGANVLTF
>TRBV7-2|TRBJ2-5
CASSLVVSGTQYF
>TRBV12-3/TRBV12-4|TRBJ1-2
CASSLNRDGYTF
>TRBV20-1|TRBJ1-5
CSARIPGHSVRNQPQHF
>TRBV5-1|TRBJ2-7
CASSPTPGTLAAEQYF
>TRBV29-1|TRBJ1-2
CSFHPRYTF
>TRBV20-1|TRBJ1-3
CSAREEVMSGNTIYF
>TRBV12-3/TRBV12-4|TRBJ1-5
CASSATGGGSQPQHF
>TRBV4-3|TRBJ2-3
CASSQETSGGPSTDTQYF
>TRBV25-1|TRBJ1-1
CASSEGEYTEAFF
>TRBV15|TRBJ2-2
CATRQNTGELFF
>TRBV30|TRBJ1-1
CAWSPSSRTLLTEAFF
>TRBV20-1|TRBJ2-7
CSARWQGLNEQYF
>TRBV14|TRBJ2-7
CASSQGGKQYF
>TRBV3-1|TRBJ2-7
CASSQIQYEQYF
>TRBV4-2|TRBJ2-1
CASSQAGSVSYNEQFF
>TRBV2|TRBJ2-2
CASSEARLSGELFF
>TRBV18|TRBJ1-2
CASVRTTRGNYGYTF
>TRBV5-6|TRBJ1-4
CASSRQGYEKLFF
>TRBV29-1|TRBJ1-4
CSVEGSQGRDEKLFF